The T cell receptor (beta chain) described here comes from a study of siplizumab effects on memory and regulatory T cells (dated by TCRdb to about 2019). In the study overall: The study looked at the effect of siplizumab, an anti-CD2 antibody, on alloreactive T-cell subsets in allogeneic mixed lymphocyte reactions made from human PBMCs.

The study at large found these results: Sequences below about 10^-5 frequency were poorly captured, so only a minor fraction of alloreactive clones could be mapped to unstimulated subsets. Of the alloreactive CD4+ clones that could be mapped, the Treg-derived share averaged about 67% with siplizumab compared with roughly 27% in control reactions. The cumulative frequency of alloreactive sequences that could be traced back to unstimulated CD4+ memory T cells was significantly reduced by siplizumab. Unstimulated naive T cells appeared more diverse than memory T cells, and naive cells seemed to contribute substantially to the alloresponse. About 80-96% of proliferating CD4+ or CD8+ clones could not be given a naive or memory phenotype. Whether proliferating Tregs from siplizumab cultures were suppressive was not functionally confirmed.

Libraries were built with the immunoSEQ multiplex PCR assay. Each sample had around 92,000 TCR templates assayed by the deep sequencing platform. Genomic DNA extracted from sorted T cells was used for TCRbeta CDR3 sequencing. Per the source publication's procedure: The R programming language was used for clonal analysis of TCRbeta CDR3 data. Comparing unstimulated samples against CFSE-low samples taken after the reaction was how alloreactive CD4+ and CD8+ clones were defined. Regulatory or non-regulatory origin was assigned to alloreactive CD4+ clones by matching of sequences to sorted unstimulated Treg and non-Treg repertoires. TCRdb's version of the immuneACCESS table is confined to in-frame rearrangements and falls short of the full clone set. An unresolved V gene accounts for under half of the shortfall where checked; the remainder is of unknown origin. V, J and clone size reflect that table, while D and trimming were determined from the DNA. In this sample the table shows about 120,000 clones, roughly 94% of which occur a single time. Roughly 1.7% of the sample is in the top ten clones.

TCRbeta CDR3 sequencing was performed on sorted unstimulated T cells and on proliferating T cells recovered from mixed lymphocyte reactions. Fresh whole blood from about ten HLA-typed healthy donors served as the source for isolating PBMCs. To map where alloreactive clones came from, unstimulated CD4+ non-regulatory T cells were FACS-sorted. About this clone itself: Its antigen is not yet known. Base qualities were left out, and no much larger clone turns up one base away.

For CDR1 and CDR2, the germline V gene (reference sequence) lists LNHNV and YYDKDF. Its CDR3 holds 16 amino acids, cysteine through phenylalanine. Just the 48-base CDR3 DNA is kept, in frame starting at base 1. The junction carries 12 bases between V and J, which are trimmed by 1 base and 3 bases respectively. This clonotype was obtained from a human donor in good health. Here the chain combines TRBV15 and TRBJ2-2; D gene: possibly TRBD2, on 6 matching bases. What was sequenced was non-Treg CD4+ T cells sorted from blood. This sample's cell subset or site label indicates: FACS-sorted unstimulated CD4+ non-regulatory T cells. This receptor has the CDR3 CATSRAKRRDTGELFF. The DNA sequence is given as TGTGCCACCAGCAGAGCGAAGCGGAGGGACACCGGGGAGCTGTTTTTT.